This TCR beta chain was sequenced for a study of neurological immune-mediated disorders. General study points: There were no CDR3 amino acid sequences shared by expanded clones across subjects, a result suggesting private repertoires in all groups. The greatest degree of TCR clonal expansion was observed in HTLV-1-associated myelopathy, with the lowest in multiple sclerosis, below that of healthy controls.

In its sample, this clonotype was seen many times. What it binds is unknown. This sample's time point: longitudinal time-point 1 (baseline). The unsorted libraries were produced from 2 million PBMCs held at -80 C. This CDR3 has 15 amino acids. The germline V gene encodes CDR1 SGHDT and CDR2 YYEEEE. Germline trimming cut 2 bases from V and 5 bases from J; bases unmatched to any gene: 8. By 5'RACE with 10-nucleotide random UMIs, the cDNA was made. TCRdb redid the calling of the 5' RACE reads with MiXCR, one entry per CDR3 protein. The sample has tens of thousands of distinct CDR3 sequences, roughly 10% seen once.

What was sequenced was PBMCs. This clonotype originated in a male donor with HTLV-1-associated myelopathy (HAM/TSP). The genes are TRBV5-6 and TRBJ2-7, with 9 bases matching TRBD1. The CDR3 spells CASSFRGTGKNEQYF. The DNA for the CDR3 is TGTGCCAGCAGCTTCCGGGGGACAGGGAAGAACGAGCAGTACTTC.